This T cell receptor beta chain was documented in a study of blood T cell repertoires in COVID-19. As for the study in general: Samples of COVID-19 (acute and convalescent) were obtained from the United States, Italy and Spain.

Per the authors' pipeline: Amplifying reference gene primers gave estimates of nucleated cell counts. The table came from immunoSEQ multiplex PCR; TCRdb's copy has only in-frame clones and leaves some out. V, J and clone size were drawn from that table, and D and trimming were deduced from the DNA. This table has about 6,000 clones, more than 70% appearing once. From germline, CDR1 is GTSNPN and CDR2 SVGIG (reference sequence). The V gene lost 6 bases and the J gene lost 2 bases, with 7 bases spanning the gap. CDR3 size: 11 residues. This clone was seen only a few times. The sequence was obtained from a human donor in a cohort sampled during active COVID-19. The sequenced material came from peripheral blood. This rearrangement joins TRBV30 to TRBJ2-5; D remains unclear. CDR3: CACRGQETQYF. The CDR3 bases are TGTGCCTGTCGCGGTCAAGAGACCCAGTACTTC.